Listed below are T cell receptor beta chains from one sample, sequenced in a study of CD8+ T cells in alopecia areata. Repertoires were generated with immunoSEQ multiplex PCR, while TCRdb's copy carries only in-frame clones and drops some. There are around 190,000 clones in the sample; approximately 53% occur only once, and around 5% lies in the top ten. The sample was CD8+ T cells sorted from blood. Source of these receptors: a human donor in good health. CDR3s include the opening cysteine and the closing phenylalanine or tryptophan. The D gene is left open where the match is weak. Size is stated for part of the rows, as once, few or many counts, or as a class when the clone is expanded.

NA,15,TRBV6-5,TRBJ1-5,NA,CASSPAASVNQPQHF,TGTGCCAGCAGCCCCGCCGCATCGGTTAATCAGCCCCAGCATTTT
NA,15,TRBV9,TRBJ1-5,NA,CASSYGPGSNQPQHF,TGTGCCAGCAGCTATGGACCCGGTAGCAATCAGCCCCAGCATTTT
NA,15,TRBV6-1,TRBJ2-1,NA,CATFLTSVSYNEQFF,TGTGCCACCTTCTTGACTAGTGTTTCATACAATGAGCAGTTCTTC
NA,13,TRBV29-1,TRBJ1-2,few,CSVQMGGNYGYTF,TGCAGCGTCCAAATGGGGGGGAACTATGGCTACACCTTC
TRBD1,14,TRBV4-1,TRBJ1-1,few,CASSQGQGSTEAFF,TGCGCCAGCAGCCAAGGACAGGGGTCCACTGAAGCTTTCTTT
NA,14,TRBV4-1,TRBJ2-7,NA,CASSPPGSYYEQYF,TGCGCCAGCAGCCCCCCCGGGTCCTACTACGAGCAGTACTTC
NA,12,TRBV30,TRBJ1-1,NA,CAWEVRGAGAFF,TGTGCCTGGGAGGTGAGGGGAGCGGGAGCTTTCTTT
TRBD2,17,TRBV4-1,TRBJ2-5,NA,CASSPRLAGGTQETQYF,TGCGCCAGCAGCCCCCGACTAGCGGGGGGGACACAAGAGACCCAGTACTTC
NA,15,TRBV7-8,TRBJ2-7,many,CASSLPDRPSYEQYF,TGTGCCAGCAGCTTACCAGACAGACCTTCCTACGAGCAGTACTTC
NA,15,TRBV4-1,TRBJ2-5,few,CASSRVVGSKETQYF,TGCGCCAGCAGCCGGGTTGTAGGATCTAAAGAGACCCAGTACTTC
NA,13,TRBV29-1,TRBJ2-7,NA,CSVEGVGTYEQYF,TGCAGCGTTGAAGGCGTAGGGACTTACGAGCAGTACTTC
NA,13,TRBV27,TRBJ2-5,once,CASSGWDLETQYF,TGTGCCAGCAGTGGCTGGGATCTGGAGACCCAGTACTTC
NA,15,TRBV7-9,TRBJ2-3,NA,CASSTGTMGTDTQYF,TGTGCCAGCTCTACAGGGACGATGGGCACAGATACGCAGTATTTT
NA,13,TRBV18,TRBJ2-7,few,CASSPIDSYEQYF,TGTGCCAGCTCACCCATCGACAGCTACGAGCAGTACTTC
NA,11,TRBV29-1,TRBJ1-2,once,CRVGSRSGYTF,TGCAGGGTGGGTTCGCGGTCTGGCTACACCTTC
NA,16,TRBV5-6,TRBJ1-1,few,CASSLAGGAGNTEAFF,TGTGCCAGCAGCTTGGCGGGGGGCGCGGGGAACACTGAAGCTTTCTTT
NA,13,TRBV19,TRBJ2-1,few,CASRGGSANEQFF,TGTGCCAGTAGGGGGGGAAGTGCAAATGAGCAGTTCTTC
NA,11,TRBV23-1,TRBJ2-5,NA,CASVRQETQYF,TGCGCCAGCGTTCGACAAGAGACCCAGTACTTC